Following are 18 T cell receptor beta chains from one sample sequenced in a study of T cell responses to AZD1222 COVID-19 vaccine. Using immunoSEQ multiplex PCR, the repertoire was profiled, and TCRdb retains in-frame clones only, with some absent. The table has 65,000 to 95,000 clones, 92% seen once. This specimen was peripheral blood, taken on day 0 of MenACWY control vaccination. All receptors derive from an adult in good health.

The chain joins TRBV5-6 to TRBJ1-2; TRBD1 might be the D (5 bases). Trimming took 4 bases from V and 1 from J, leaving 14 bases between them. Germline CDR1 is SGHDT and CDR2 is YYEEEE. This CDR3 is 15 amino acids long. CDR3 sequence: CASSGAGTLNYGYTF. The CDR3 DNA follows: TGTGCCAGCAGCGGGGCGGGTACCCTTAACTATGGCTACACCTTC.

The gene calls are TRBV28 and TRBJ1-2; the match to TRBD1 covers 11 bases. Losses at the gene ends were 8 bases for V and 6 bases for J; bases not matched to a gene: 8. Germline loops: CDR1 MDHEN, CDR2 SYDVKM. The CDR3 is made up of 14 amino acids. In DNA form, the CDR3 reads TGTGCCAGCTTGGGGGGGACAGGGGGTCATGGCTACACCTTC. Translation: CASLGGTGGHGYTF.

This clone was seen only a few times. The chain links TRBV7-6 to TRBJ1-3, with D possibly TRBD1 on 5 matching bases. CDR1 is SGHVS and CDR2 is FNYEAQ in the germline V gene. Trimming removed 5 bases at V and 1 base at J, with 12 bases between. The CDR3 loop spans 15 amino acids. The CDR3 DNA follows: TGTGCCAGCAGCCTGACAGCCCAATCTGGAAACACCATATATTTT. It encodes CASSLTAQSGNTIYF.

The chain carries TRBV28 and TRBJ2-5, with unresolved D. Germline values: CDR1 MDHEN, CDR2 SYDVKM. The ends were cut back, 4 bases at V and 4 bases at J, with 10 bases in the middle. The CDR3 sequence is 13 residues long. This CDR3 reads CASSSPARETQYF. CDR3 sequence (DNA): TGTGCCAGCAGTTCCCCGGCTAGAGAGACCCAGTACTTC.

This clone was recorded only once. The CDR3 is CASSPHMNTEAFF. The CDR3 coding sequence is TGTGCCAGCAGTCCCCACATGAACACTGAAGCTTTCTTT. V and J are TRBV7-9 and TRBJ1-1; no reliable D call. This CDR3 region has 13 residues. With 6 bases removed from V and 0 bases from J, the gap between germline ends came to 8 bases. Germline V CDR1 and CDR2: SEHNR, FQNEAQ (reference sequence).

The gene calls are TRBV6-5 and TRBJ2-3; D possibly matches TRBD1 or TRBD2 (6 bases each). Germline V CDR1 and CDR2: MNHEY, SVGAGI. The V and J ends lost 2 bases and 1 base respectively, with 10 bases between them. The CDR3 has 15 residues. The CDR3 DNA is TGTGCCAGCAGTTACGAGGGGGGCCGCACAGATACGCAGTATTTT. Translating gives CASSYEGGRTDTQYF.

For this clone: Other DNA sequences in the same sample also yield this CDR3. This sequence joins TRBV10-3 and TRBJ2-5; 11 bases align to TRBD2. CDR3 size: 14 residues. Germline trimming cut 4 bases from V and 2 bases from J; bases unmatched to any gene: 0. CDR1 ENHRY and CDR2 SYGVKD come from the germline V gene. CDR3: CAISGLAGQETQYF. CDR3 nucleotides: TGTGCCATCAGTGGACTAGCGGGGCAAGAGACCCAGTACTTC.

The V call is TRBV19, the J call TRBJ1-3; a weak D match, TRBD1 (6 bases). This CDR3 region has 15 residues. Looked up from germline, CDR1 is LNHDA and CDR2 is SQIVND (reference sequence). The V and J ends lost 6 bases and 2 bases respectively, with 14 bases between them. CDR3 in DNA: TGTGCCAGTAGCCAACAGGGTCTTCCTGGAAACACCATATATTTT. This codes for CASSQQGLPGNTIYF.

The chain couples TRBV3-1 (or the pseudogene TRBV3-2) to TRBJ2-2; D gene unclear. With 2 bases removed from V and 1 base from J, the gap between germline ends came to 2 bases. The CDR3 covers 13 residues. The germline CDR1 and CDR2 sequences are LGHDT and YNNKEL (reference sequence). The CDR3 nucleotides are TGTGCCAGCAGCCAATGGAACACCGGGGAGCTGTTTTTT. Amino acids: CASSQWNTGELFF.

This clone has only one observation. This chain uses TRBV24-1 with TRBJ2-5; 7 bases agree with TRBD1. CDR1 and CDR2 from the germline V gene are KGHDR and SFDVKD. This CDR3 region has 14 residues. With 3 bases clipped from V and 5 bases from J, the junction kept 5 bases outside the gene matches. The chain's CDR3 is CATSDPTGSETQYF. CDR3 DNA: TGTGCCACCAGTGATCCGACAGGGTCGGAGACCCAGTACTTC.

The rearrangement joins TRBV4-1 to TRBJ1-1; TRBD1 is a possible D gene (5 bases). The CDR3 has 15 amino acids. Germline V gives CDR1 MGHRA, CDR2 YSYEKL. V was cut by 8 bases and J by 3 bases, with 19 bases left in between. In DNA form, the CDR3 reads TGCGCCAGCGAACCCAATCGCGGGGCGGACACTGAAGCTTTCTTT. Encoded protein: CASEPNRGADTEAFF.

The chain uses TRBV4-1 and TRBJ2-2; D not resolved. V lost 1 base, J lost 4 bases, and 13 bases lay in between. CDR3 size: 16 residues. Germline loops: CDR1 MGHRA, CDR2 YSYEKL. The CDR3 is CASSQVDMGFTGELFF. CDR3 in DNA: TGCGCCAGCAGCCAAGTGGATATGGGTTTCACCGGGGAGCTGTTTTTT.

The rearrangement uses TRBV28 and TRBJ1-3; 9 positions agree with TRBD1. This CDR3 has 15 residues. CDR1 is MDHEN and CDR2 is SYDVKM in the germline V gene. With V trimmed by 4 bases and J by 3 bases, 4 bases remained unmatched. The CDR3, as DNA: TGTGCCAGCAGTTCGACAGGGGGATTTGGAAACACCATATATTTT. Encoded protein: CASSSTGGFGNTIYF.

The chain couples TRBV19 to TRBJ2-1, with TRBD1 matching 10 bases. The CDR3 spans 15 residues. Germline values: CDR1 LNHDA, CDR2 SQIVND (reference sequence). V lost 4 bases, J lost 6 bases, and 6 bases stayed unmatched. The CDR3 reads CASSNFRDRGNEQFF. CDR3 coding DNA: TGTGCCAGTAGTAATTTCCGGGACAGGGGCAATGAGCAGTTCTTC.

The V and J genes are TRBV25-1 and TRBJ2-1, with D perhaps TRBD2 (6 bases). In germline, CDR1 is MGHDK, CDR2 SYGVNS. The CDR3 totals 13 residues. With 7 bases removed from V and 3 bases from J, the gap between germline ends came to 10 bases. This CDR3 is CASIPGGYNEQFF. Written as DNA, the CDR3 is TGTGCCAGCATTCCCGGGGGCTACAATGAGCAGTTCTTC.

The chain employs TRBV24-1 and TRBJ1-2; TRBD1 might be the D (6 bases). Germline V gives CDR1 KGHDR, CDR2 SFDVKD. CDR3 length: 14 residues. V was pared by 0 bases and J by 2 bases, with 6 bases between. The CDR3 protein is CATSDLTGNYGYTF. The CDR3 DNA reads TGTGCCACCAGTGATTTGACAGGGAACTATGGCTACACCTTC.

This clone was seen once. The chain links TRBV19 to TRBJ1-5; no reliable D call. Trimming removed 5 bases at V and 6 bases at J, with 11 bases between. The V gene's germline CDR1 is LNHDA and CDR2 SQIVND (reference sequence). The CDR3 runs to 13 residues. CDR3 region: CASSLGSGQPQHF. In DNA form, the CDR3 reads TGTGCCAGTAGTCTGGGGTCTGGTCAGCCCCAGCATTTT.

V gene TRBV4-2 combines with J gene TRBJ1-2; D is perhaps TRBD1 (6 bases). The CDR3 is 13 amino acids. CDR1 is LGHNA and CDR2 is YNFKEQ in the germline V gene. Trimming took off 4 bases at V and 7 bases at J, with 13 bases between the two ends. CDR3 in amino acids: CASSRRQAPGYTF. The CDR3 DNA sequence: TGTGCCAGCAGCCGACGACAGGCCCCTGGCTACACCTTC.